The 21 T cell receptor beta chains given below trace back to one sample, sequenced in a study of blood T cell repertoires in COVID-19. Only in-frame clones appear in the TCRdb table, and some are missing; sequencing was by immunoSEQ multiplex PCR. There are approximately 70,000 clones in the sample; roughly 80% occur only once, and 15% to 20% lies in the top ten. The sample consisted of peripheral blood. These receptor sequences come from a man between 65 and 79 years old who had recovered from COVID-19.

This sequence joins TRBV11-3 and TRBJ1-1; D unresolved. CDR1 and CDR2 (germline): SGHNT, YENEEA. This CDR3 region has 13 residues. The V end lost 6 bases, the J end lost 1 base, and 9 bases lay between the germline ends. CDR3 region: CASSIQTNTEAFF. DNA of the CDR3: TGTGCCAGCAGTATACAAACGAACACTGAAGCTTTCTTT.

This chain uses TRBV9 with TRBJ1-3; D is possibly TRBD1 (6 bases). Trimming removed 0 bases from V and 2 bases from J, with 15 bases in between. This CDR3 has 17 amino acids. Germline CDR1 SGDLS, CDR2 YYNGEE. This chain's CDR3 is CASSVEFTGGPGNTIYF. CDR3 DNA: TGTGCCAGCAGCGTAGAATTCACGGGGGGGCCTGGAAACACCATATATTTT. The full variable domain, in which reference TRBV9 and TRBJ1-3 provide the parts outside the CDR3, is DSGVTQTPKHLITATGQRVTLRCSPRSGDLSVYWYQQSLDQGLQFLIQYYNGEERAKGNILERFSAQQFPDLHSELNLSSLELGDSALYFCASSVEFTGGPGNTIYFGEGSWLTVV.

The chain recombines TRBV18 with TRBJ2-1, with TRBD2 matching 11 bases. The CDR3 has 17 amino acids. Germline-derived CDR1 and CDR2 are KGHSH and LQKENI. Unmatched junction bases numbered 8, after V lost 0 bases and J lost 7 bases. The CDR3 sequence: CASSPPTGLAGGNEQFF. The CDR3 coding sequence is TGTGCCAGCTCACCACCGACAGGGCTAGCGGGAGGTAATGAGCAGTTCTTC.

The rearrangement links TRBV11-3 to TRBJ1-1, with TRBD1 matching 11 bases. The length of the CDR3 is 15 residues. Looked up from germline, CDR1 is SGHNT and CDR2 is YENEEA. V shed 4 bases and J 4 bases; nucleotides not matched to a gene: 5. The CDR3 protein is CASSSPGTGGTEAFF. CDR3 DNA sequence: TGTGCCAGCAGCTCGCCCGGGACAGGGGGCACTGAAGCTTTCTTT.

This clone has only a few counts. The rearrangement links TRBV30 to TRBJ1-5; 10 bases match TRBD1. V lost 2 bases to trimming and J lost 6 bases; unmatched junction nucleotides: 10. The CDR3 has 16 residues. Germline V gives CDR1 GTSNPN, CDR2 SVGIG (reference sequence). CDR3 sequence (DNA): TGTGCCTGGAGTCCTCCGCGGGGGACAGGGGTTCAGCCCCAGCATTTT. This encodes CAWSPPRGTGVQPQHF.

The chain recombines TRBV6-4 with TRBJ2-1; 7 nucleotides match TRBD2. V lost 3 bases to trimming and J lost 4 bases; unmatched junction nucleotides: 9. The CDR3 extends over 16 amino acids. Germline V lookup: CDR1 MRHNA, CDR2 SNTAGT. The CDR3 loop reads CASSESSGQGYNEQFF. The CDR3 DNA sequence: TGTGCCAGCAGTGAATCTAGCGGCCAAGGGTACAATGAGCAGTTCTTC.

This chain joins TRBV6-5 and TRBJ2-7, with D possibly being TRBD1 (5 bases). Trimming removed 4 bases at V and 6 bases at J, with 16 bases between. Germline CDR1 MNHEY, CDR2 SVGAGI. The CDR3 has 14 residues. The CDR3 region has the DNA TGTGCCAGCAGTTCCAGGGTTCTCTGGGGCGAGCAGTACTTC. Encoded protein: CASSSRVLWGEQYF.

The V call is TRBV5-1, the J call TRBJ2-2; D unresolved. Trimming took off 5 bases at V and 4 bases at J, with 9 bases between the two ends. The V gene's germline CDR1 is SGHRS and CDR2 YFSETQ. CDR3 length: 13 residues. The CDR3 DNA reads TGCGCCAGCAGTTCCCTATTCACCGGGGAGCTGTTTTTT. Translated: CASSSLFTGELFF.

The chain is built from TRBV28 and TRBJ2-7; TRBD1 might be the D (6 bases). This CDR3 comprises 13 residues. V was clipped by 5 bases and J by 3 bases, with 11 bases between them. Looked up from germline, CDR1 is MDHEN and CDR2 is SYDVKM. DNA for the CDR3: TGTGCCAGCAGTCGACAGGCCGGCTACGAGCAGTACTTC. Translating it yields CASSRQAGYEQYF.

The genes are TRBV4-3 and TRBJ2-7; no firm D call. The CDR3 extends over 13 amino acids. V lost 1 base and J lost 6, with 10 bases in between. CDR1 and CDR2 (germline): LGHNA, YSLEER. CDR3 bases: TGCGCCAGCAGCCAAGTTATAGATTCCGAGCAGTACTTC. Translating gives CASSQVIDSEQYF.

The rearrangement links TRBV7-2 to TRBJ1-2, with a tentative D call TRBD1 (6 bases). The CDR3 contains 15 residues. The V end was cut by 5 bases, the J end by 6 bases, with 19 bases between. Germline V lookup: CDR1 SGHTA, CDR2 FQGNSA. In nucleotides, the CDR3 is TGTGCCAGCAGCACCCGCGCCGGGGGGCTGGATGGCTACACCTTC. Residues: CASSTRAGGLDGYTF.

The J gene is TRBJ2-5, the V gene TRBV15, with a possible D match to TRBD1 (6 bases). Deletions cut 8 bases from V and 2 bases from J, with 15 bases between. The CDR3 length is 14 residues. Germline V gene data show CDR1 as LNHNV and CDR2 as YYDKDF (reference sequence). In DNA form, the CDR3 reads TGTGCCACCGAGAGGACAGCCAGACAAGAGACCCAGTACTTC. Encoded protein: CATERTARQETQYF.

The chain carries TRBV18 and TRBJ1-5; 12 nucleotides agree with TRBD1. With 3 bases clipped from V and 5 bases from J, the junction kept 11 bases outside the gene matches. CDR1 KGHSH and CDR2 LQKENI come from the germline V gene. The CDR3 sequence is 18 residues long. CDR3: CASSPIEPGTGGYQPQHF. CDR3 coding DNA: TGTGCCAGCTCACCTATCGAACCAGGGACAGGGGGCTATCAGCCCCAGCATTTT.

This clone has just one count. V is TRBV18 and J is TRBJ1-6, with D unresolved. Per germline, CDR1 KGHSH and CDR2 LQKENI. The V gene lost 6 bases and the J gene lost 5 bases, with 14 bases spanning the gap. This CDR3 comprises 15 residues. The CDR3 DNA is TGTGCCAGCTCTCCTGCATCCACTAATAATTCACCCCTCCACTTT. Encoded protein: CASSPASTNNSPLHF.

This clone was observed a few times. The gene calls are TRBV3-1 (or the pseudogene TRBV3-2) and TRBJ2-5; possible D gene TRBD2, 6 bases. Germline-derived CDR1 and CDR2 are LGHDT and YNNKEL (reference sequence). CDR3 length: 14 residues. V was pared by 5 bases and J by 0 bases, with 10 bases between. Here the CDR3 DNA reads TGTGCCAGCAGCTCGACTAGAAACCAAGAGACCCAGTACTTC. This encodes CASSSTRNQETQYF.

The rearrangement links TRBV7-2 to TRBJ2-1, with 11 nucleotides matching TRBD2. The germline V gene encodes CDR1 SGHTA and CDR2 FQGNSA. The CDR3 sequence is 16 residues long. The J segment lost 5 bases and the V segment lost 7 bases, leaving 10 bases of the junction unmatched. The CDR3 region has the DNA TGTGCCAGCATCCAACCGGGACTAGCGGCTCACAATGAGCAGTTCTTC. Its translation is CASIQPGLAAHNEQFF. Full variable domain (outside the CDR3, taken from reference TRBV7-2 and TRBJ2-1): GAGVSQSPSNKVTEKGKDVELRCDPISGHTALYWYRQSLGQGLEFLIYFQGNSAPDKSGLPSDRFSAERTGGSVSTLTIQRTQQEDSAVYLCASIQPGLAAHNEQFFGPGTRLTVL.

The chain combines TRBV7-6 with TRBJ2-1; D possibly corresponds to TRBD2 (5 bases). The CDR3 consists of 15 residues. V was shortened by 5 bases and J by 9 bases, with 20 bases between the two germline ends. From germline, CDR1 is SGHVS and CDR2 FNYEAQ. DNA for the CDR3: TGTGCCAGCAGCCCAGGAGGCGCGTGGGCGGCTGAGCAGTTCTTC. It codes for CASSPGGAWAAEQFF.

The chain recombines TRBV5-1 with TRBJ1-1, with unresolved D. This CDR3 has 14 amino acids. Trimming cost V 5 bases and J 5 bases, with 16 bases left between them. Germline CDR1 reads SGHRS; CDR2 reads YFSETQ. CDR3 in amino acids: CASRLWAAGTEAFF. CDR3 bases: TGCGCCAGCAGGCTCTGGGCGGCGGGGACTGAAGCTTTCTTT. Supplemented by reference TRBV5-1 and TRBJ1-1, the full variable domain reads KAGVTQTPRYLIKTRGQQVTLSCSPISGHRSVSWYQQTPGQGLQFLFEYFSETQRNKGNFPGRFSGRQFSNSRSEMNVSTLELGDSALYLCASRLWAAGTEAFFGQGTRLTVV.

In its sample, this clone was seen a few times. The rearrangement uses TRBV12-3 or TRBV12-4 and TRBJ1-1; 7 bases map to TRBD1. V trimming: 6 bases; J trimming: 7 bases; junction bases outside the gene matches: 8. The CDR3 loop spans 13 amino acids. The chain's CDR3 is CASSLTTGFEAFF. CDR3 in DNA: TGTGCCAGCAGCCTAACGACAGGGTTTGAAGCTTTCTTT.

This clone was picked up a small number of times. This sequence joins TRBV4-2 and TRBJ1-6, with D possibly TRBD1 on 5 matching bases. CDR3 length equals 16 residues. Trimming took off 0 bases at V and 7 bases at J, with 13 bases between the two ends. The germline CDR1 and CDR2 sequences are LGHNA and YNFKEQ. The CDR3 DNA follows: TGTGCCAGCAGCCAAGATATAGGGGTTGGGAATTCACCCCTCCACTTT. This translates into CASSQDIGVGNSPLHF.

There are a few counts of this clone. This sequence joins TRBV5-1 and TRBJ1-1; 7 bases fit TRBD1. Looked up from germline, CDR1 is SGHRS and CDR2 is YFSETQ. This CDR3 is built from 15 residues. After removal of 3 bases from V and 3 bases from J, the junction contained 8 bases not matched to a gene. The CDR3 DNA sequence: TGCGCCAGCAGCTCTATAGGGGGCCCGGACACTGAAGCTTTCTTT. It codes for CASSSIGGPDTEAFF. Supplemented by reference TRBV5-1 and TRBJ1-1, the full variable domain reads KAGVTQTPRYLIKTRGQQVTLSCSPISGHRSVSWYQQTPGQGLQFLFEYFSETQRNKGNFPGRFSGRQFSNSRSEMNVSTLELGDSALYLCASSSIGGPDTEAFFGQGTRLTVV.